The next 27 T cell receptor beta chains were all read from a single sample in a study of beta chain features in type 1 diabetes. General study results and limits: Researchers report that Type 1 diabetes patients had moderately but significantly shorter TCRB CDR3s across all four CD4+ subsets.

Expressed TCRB transcripts got sequenced, as all isolated RNA was reverse transcribed. TCRdb's table, derived via immunoSEQ multiplex PCR, lists solely in-frame clones and lacks some. The table lists 500,000 to 800,000 clones, around 11% of them singletons. The antigens for these receptors are not known. The sample consisted of naive CD4+ T cells from blood. The receptors come from a man aged 30 to 45 with type 1 diabetes.

The table lists this clone with a few counts. This chain joins TRBV20-1 and TRBJ1-4; D is uncertain. The V and J ends lost 6 bases and 6 bases respectively, with 8 bases between them. The CDR3 runs 11 residues. CDR1 DFQATT and CDR2 SNEGSKA come from the germline V gene (reference sequence). The CDR3 nucleotides read TGCAGTGCGCCGTTCGATGAAAAACTGTTTTTT. Translation gives CSAPFDEKLFF.

J is TRBJ2-1 and V is TRBV7-2; no reliable D call. This CDR3 contains 13 residues. The germline CDR1 and CDR2 sequences are SGHTA and FQGNSA. Trimming removed 5 bases at V and 7 bases at J, with 12 bases between. CDR3 region: CASSLGSENEQFF. DNA for the CDR3: TGTGCCAGCAGCCTCGGATCGGAGAATGAGCAGTTCTTC. The full variable domain, its missing parts supplied by reference TRBV7-2 and TRBJ2-1, is GAGVSQSPSNKVTEKGKDVELRCDPISGHTALYWYRQSLGQGLEFLIYFQGNSAPDKSGLPSDRFSAERTGGSVSTLTIQRTQQEDSAVYLCASSLGSENEQFFGPGTRLTVL.

The chain carries TRBV27 and TRBJ1-2; D is possibly TRBD1 (5 bases). V was cut by 6 bases and J by 5 bases, with 16 bases left in between. The CDR3 length is 14 residues. Germline CDR1 reads MNHEY; CDR2 reads SMNVEV (reference sequence). The CDR3 reads CASRSAGDRYGYTF. Written as DNA, the CDR3 is TGTGCCAGCAGGAGTGCGGGGGATCGGTATGGCTACACCTTC.

The rearrangement joins TRBV9 to TRBJ2-3; 8 positions match TRBD2. The CDR3 has 16 amino acids. V lost 3 bases and J lost 2; bases outside the gene matches: 8. Germline V gene data show CDR1 as SGDLS and CDR2 as YYNGEE. CDR3 region: CASSAHTSGNTDTQYF. DNA of the CDR3: TGTGCCAGCAGCGCCCACACTAGCGGCAACACAGATACGCAGTATTTT.

This clone was found once. The chain employs TRBV7-2 and TRBJ1-5; D remains ambiguous. This CDR3 is built from 14 residues. CDR1 is SGHTA and CDR2 is FQGNSA in the germline V gene. With 3 bases removed from V and 1 base from J, the gap between germline ends came to 7 bases. The CDR3 bases are TGTGCCAGCAGCTTTGACGGAAGCAATCAGCCCCAGCATTTT. This gives the protein CASSFDGSNQPQHF.

As concerns this clone: Since a much larger clone is just one base distant, this may be a read error. J is TRBJ1-1 and V is TRBV7-2, with D maybe TRBD1 (5 bases). Germline CDR1 and CDR2: SGHTA and FQGNSA. Trimming pared 1 base from V and 6 bases from J, leaving 6 bases between. This CDR3 is 12 amino acids long. CDR3 coding DNA: TGTGCCAGCAGCTTAGGGGGACCTGAAGCTTTCTTT. Amino acids: CASSLGGPEAFF.

The chain couples TRBV4-3 to TRBJ2-7; D gene unclear. The V gene's germline CDR1 is LGHNA and CDR2 YSLEER. The V end was cut by 0 bases, the J end by 4 bases, with 10 bases between. The CDR3 contains 14 residues. CDR3 sequence reads: CASSQERAVYEQYF. CDR3 DNA: TGCGCCAGCAGCCAAGAGCGAGCAGTATACGAGCAGTACTTC.

This clone was picked up a small number of times. The rearrangement uses TRBV7-3 and TRBJ1-1, with D possibly matching TRBD1 (6 bases). Germline CDR1 SGHTA, CDR2 FQGTGA. V lost 6 bases and J 0 bases, leaving 11 bases between the germline ends. CDR3 length equals 14 residues. CDR3: CASSSTGLNTEAFF. Written as DNA, the CDR3 is TGTGCCAGCAGTTCCACAGGGTTGAACACTGAAGCTTTCTTT.

The rearrangement uses TRBV2 and TRBJ1-6, with TRBD1 identical over 9 bases. Unmatched junction bases numbered 10, after V lost 8 bases and J lost 8 bases. Germline CDR1 reads SNHLY; CDR2 reads FYNNEI. The length of the CDR3 is 15 residues. The CDR3 DNA is TGTGCCAGCCGAGAACAGGGGGCAGCTTATTCACCCCTCCACTTT. Translated, it gives CASREQGAAYSPLHF.

A few counts support this clone. The CDR3 DNA is TGTGCCAGTAGTAATTCGGCACAGGGCAATGGCTACACCTTC. Translated: CASSNSAQGNGYTF. This sequence joins TRBV19 and TRBJ1-2; D possibly corresponds to TRBD1 (6 bases). V lost 4 bases to trimming and J lost 6 bases, with 15 bases between them. This CDR3 has 14 amino acids. Looked up from germline, CDR1 is LNHDA and CDR2 is SQIVND (reference sequence).

CDR3 DNA sequence: TGTGCCAGCAGTGAACCCCCCGGGACGCCGGGAAACACCATATATTTT. It translates to CASSEPPGTPGNTIYF. V is TRBV25-1 and J is TRBJ1-3; D possibly corresponds to TRBD1 (5 bases). The CDR3 spans 16 residues. Trimming cost V 2 bases and J 4 bases, with 15 bases left between them. Germline CDR1 and CDR2: MGHDK and SYGVNS.

This clone was counted only a few times. Other nucleotide sequences from this sample produce the same CDR3. The chain couples TRBV20-1 to TRBJ1-2; D uncertain. CDR3 size: 11 residues. Between the trimmed V and J ends, which lost 6 bases and 2 bases, there was a span of 7 bases. Looked up from germline, CDR1 is DFQATT and CDR2 is SNEGSKA (reference sequence). The CDR3 sequence is CSARPNYGYTF. The CDR3 nucleotides are TGCAGTGCAAGACCAAACTATGGCTACACCTTC.

This chain links TRBV19 with TRBJ2-7, with D possibly matching TRBD2 (6 bases). The CDR3 has 13 amino acids. CDR1 is LNHDA and CDR2 is SQIVND in the germline V gene (reference sequence). Trimming shortened V by 4 bases and J by 6 bases, and 13 bases separated the two germline ends. The CDR3 loop reads CASSNGGFGEQYF. CDR3 nucleotides: TGTGCCAGTAGTAACGGAGGGTTTGGCGAGCAGTACTTC.

The V gene is TRBV29-1, the J gene TRBJ2-3; 12 nucleotides align to TRBD1. V lost 6 bases to trimming and J lost 5 bases; unmatched junction nucleotides: 3. Germline CDR1 SQVTM, CDR2 ANQGSEA. The CDR3 runs 13 residues. CDR3 sequence reads: CSVGTGGLDTQYF. CDR3 bases: TGCAGCGTCGGGACAGGGGGCCTAGATACGCAGTATTTT.

The V gene is TRBV5-5, the J gene TRBJ2-7; D is possibly TRBD2 (5 bases). V was clipped by 0 bases and J by 9 bases, with 13 bases between them. The CDR3 has 13 amino acids. CDR1 is SGHKS, CDR2 YYEKEE, per germline (reference sequence). This CDR3 is CASSLEAASVQYF. CDR3 bases: TGTGCCAGCAGCTTGGAAGCGGCTTCCGTGCAGTACTTC.

This chain joins TRBV2 and TRBJ1-5; the D gene is possibly TRBD1 (6 bases). This CDR3 has 15 amino acids. Trimming stripped 2 bases from V and 7 bases from J, with 15 bases between. Germline lookup yields CDR1 SNHLY and CDR2 FYNNEI. As DNA, the CDR3 is TGTGCCAGCAGTGAATCTGCGACAGGAGGCCAGCCCCAGCATTTT. Protein sequence: CASSESATGGQPQHF.

This clone came up a few times. J is TRBJ1-3 and V is TRBV28, with D possibly being TRBD1 (5 bases). Germline V gives CDR1 MDHEN, CDR2 SYDVKM. The length of the CDR3 is 15 residues. Trimming stripped 3 bases from V and 1 base from J, with 10 bases between. In DNA form, the CDR3 reads TGTGCCAGCAGTTTTGCGTCAGGGTCTGGAAACACCATATATTTT. Protein: CASSFASGSGNTIYF.

The chain uses TRBV10-3 and TRBJ2-6; D unclear. The length of the CDR3 is 15 residues. Trimming stripped 3 bases from V and 2 bases from J, with 8 bases between. The germline CDR1 and CDR2 sequences are ENHRY and SYGVKD. CDR3 sequence reads: CAISDPGTGANVLTF. CDR3 in DNA: TGTGCCATCAGTGATCCAGGCACTGGGGCCAACGTCCTGACTTTC.

This clone was found a few times. This CDR3 is also generated by other DNA sequences in the sample. V is TRBV7-2 and J is TRBJ2-3; D gene ambiguous. CDR1 is SGHTA and CDR2 is FQGNSA in the germline V gene. The CDR3 runs to 13 residues. Trimming removed 0 bases from V and 6 bases from J, with 7 bases in between. CDR3 DNA: TGTGCCAGCAGCTTAGCCAGGACCGATACGCAGTATTTT. Encoded protein: CASSLARTDTQYF.

The chain combines TRBV14 with TRBJ2-5; D perhaps matches TRBD1 (5 bases). This CDR3 comprises 16 residues. Germline-derived CDR1 and CDR2 are SGHDN and FVKESK. V was shortened by 3 bases and J by 7 bases, with 21 bases between the two germline ends. CDR3 loop: CASSHQEPQGSRTQYF. In DNA, the CDR3 is TGTGCCAGCAGCCATCAAGAGCCCCAGGGTTCGAGGACCCAGTACTTC. Looking up the rest from reference TRBV14 and TRBJ2-5 gives the full variable domain: EAGVTQFPSHSVIEKGQTVTLRCDPISGHDNLYWYRRVMGKEIKFLLHFVKESKQDESGMPNNRFLAERTGGTYSTLKVQPAELEDSGVYFCASSHQEPQGSRTQYFGPGTRLLVL.

V usage is TRBV30 and J usage is TRBJ1-5; D possibly corresponds to TRBD1 (5 bases). The CDR3 length is 13 residues. Germline V lookup: CDR1 GTSNPN, CDR2 SVGIG (reference sequence). V was cut by 1 base and J by 6 bases, with 10 bases left in between. The CDR3 sequence: CAWSGGGSQPQHF. CDR3 in DNA: TGTGCCTGGAGTGGGGGGGGTAGTCAGCCCCAGCATTTT.

This clone was seen more than once but under ten times. The V and J genes are TRBV7-9 and TRBJ2-1, with D perhaps being TRBD1 or TRBD2 (5 bases each). The CDR3 contains 13 residues. V was pared by 11 bases and J by 0 bases, with 11 bases between. Germline V gives CDR1 SEHNR, CDR2 FQNEAQ (reference sequence). Written as DNA, the CDR3 is TGTGCCTGCGAGAGGGGCTCCTACAATGAGCAGTTCTTC. This encodes CACERGSYNEQFF.

This clone has only a few counts. This chain links TRBV29-1 with TRBJ1-2; D not certain. Looked up from germline, CDR1 is SQVTM and CDR2 is ANQGSEA. The CDR3 contains 11 residues. V was pared by 5 bases and J by 8 bases, with 12 bases between. The CDR3 reads CSVLGPMGYTF. Here the CDR3 DNA reads TGCAGCGTTTTGGGCCCGATGGGCTACACCTTC.

There are a few counts of this clone. The chain has TRBV7-2 and TRBJ2-3, with TRBD2 matching 9 bases. The CDR3 has 15 amino acids. CDR1 and CDR2 (germline): SGHTA, FQGNSA. The V and J ends lost 7 bases and 6 bases, in that order; junction bases with no gene match: 11. The CDR3 DNA follows: TGTGCCAGCACGGAGCGCGGGGGGGCGTCGGATACGCAGTATTTT. Residues: CASTERGGASDTQYF. The entire variable domain, with the rest obtained from reference TRBV7-2 and TRBJ2-3, is as follows: GAGVSQSPSNKVTEKGKDVELRCDPISGHTALYWYRQSLGQGLEFLIYFQGNSAPDKSGLPSDRFSAERTGGSVSTLTIQRTQQEDSAVYLCASTERGGASDTQYFGPGTRLTVL.

The chain employs TRBV19 and TRBJ1-2; TRBD1 agrees at 8 bases. Germline CDR1 is LNHDA and CDR2 is SQIVND (reference sequence). The CDR3 contains 15 residues. J was trimmed by 9 bases and V by 0 bases; bases with no gene match: 9. In DNA form, the CDR3 reads TGTGCCAGTAGTATAGATGTGACAGGGGCTTATAGCTACACCTTC. Encoded protein: CASSIDVTGAYSYTF. Together with reference TRBV19 and TRBJ1-2, the CDR3 gives the full variable domain: DGGITQSPKYLFRKEGQNVTLSCEQNLNHDAMYWYRQDPGQGLRLIYYSQIVNDFQKGDIAEGYSVSREKKESFPLTVTSAQKNPTAFYLCASSIDVTGAYSYTFGSGTRLTVV.

A few counts support this clone. This sequence joins TRBV6-1 and TRBJ1-6; possible D gene TRBD1, 5 bases. V was pared by 3 bases and J by 6 bases, with 6 bases between. The CDR3 spans 13 residues. Germline loops: CDR1 MNHNS, CDR2 SASEGT. This CDR3 reads CASSEGVNSPLHF. The CDR3 DNA reads TGTGCCAGCAGTGAGGGGGTTAATTCACCCCTCCACTTT.

The chain combines TRBV9 with TRBJ2-1; TRBD2 matches at 11 bases. CDR3 length: 16 residues. The trim removed 3 bases at V and 4 bases at J, leaving 6 bases unmatched. Germline V lookup: CDR1 SGDLS, CDR2 YYNGEE. The DNA for the CDR3 is TGTGCCAGCAGCGCCGGGCTAGCGGGGGGTTACAATGAGCAGTTCTTC. Protein product: CASSAGLAGGYNEQFF.